Following are 18 T cell receptor beta chains from one sample sequenced in a study of beta chain features in type 1 diabetes. Study-level results: In every one of the four CD4+ subsets, TCRB CDR3s were moderately but significantly shorter in Type 1 diabetes patients.

cDNA synthesis used the whole RNA isolate, giving expressed TCRB sequences. Produced via immunoSEQ multiplex PCR; TCRdb's table is partial and in-frame only. The data contain about 180,000 clones, around 8% of them singletons. Their recognized antigens are unknown. The source material was central memory CD4+ T cells from blood. The receptors originated from a woman in her thirties or forties with type 1 diabetes.

This clone has at least ten counts. The chain recombines TRBV20-1 with TRBJ2-1; D is undetermined. The CDR3 sequence is 10 residues long. Germline assignment: CDR1 DFQATT and CDR2 SNEGSKA (reference sequence). Trimming stripped 6 bases from V and 5 bases from J, with 5 bases between. As DNA, the CDR3 is TGCAGTGCCCTTAACAATGAGCAGTTCTTC. Its translation: CSALNNEQFF.

This chain links TRBV7-9 with TRBJ1-5; tentatively, D is TRBD1 (6 bases). V gave up 4 bases and J gave up 7 bases, with 14 bases separating them. The germline V gene has CDR1 SEHNR and CDR2 FQNEAQ (reference sequence). This CDR3 has 14 amino acids. CDR3 bases: TGTGCCAGCAGCTCCGGGACAAATGAGCAGCCCCAGCATTTT. Translating gives CASSSGTNEQPQHF.

This clone was counted between two and nine times. The CDR3 here is CASRGTSVLDEQYF. DNA of the CDR3: TGTGCCAGCAGGGGGACTTCAGTCCTGGACGAGCAGTACTTC. V and J are TRBV25-1 and TRBJ2-7; TRBD2 might be the D (6 bases). This CDR3 is 14 amino acids long. Germline CDR1 MGHDK, CDR2 SYGVNS. V was pared by 6 bases and J by 5 bases, with 17 bases between.

The table lists this clone with a few counts. The chain uses TRBV11-2 and TRBJ1-2; the D is unclear. Trimming left V 5 bases short and J 6 bases short, with 16 bases between. The V gene's germline CDR1 is SGHAT and CDR2 FQNNGV. This CDR3 contains 14 residues. The CDR3 DNA sequence: TGTGCCAGCAGCCCATATCCAAACAGAGATGGCTACACCTTC. It is translated as CASSPYPNRDGYTF.

V is TRBV7-2 and J is TRBJ2-1; 12 bases map to TRBD2. CDR3 length equals 16 residues. V was clipped by 7 bases and J by 10 bases; unmatched bases: 14. From germline, CDR1 is SGHTA and CDR2 FQGNSA. This chain's CDR3 is CASTRLRLAGGEEQFF. In nucleotides, the CDR3 is TGTGCCAGCACCCGTCTTAGGCTAGCGGGAGGGGAAGAGCAGTTCTTC.

The sample holds one count of this clone. V usage is TRBV19 and J usage is TRBJ2-1, with TRBD2 matching 10 bases. This CDR3 spans 13 amino acids. The trim removed 6 bases at V and 10 bases at J, leaving 6 bases unmatched. Germline lookup yields CDR1 LNHDA and CDR2 SQIVND (reference sequence). The CDR3 loop reads CASRSSGSGEQFF. In DNA form, the CDR3 reads TGTGCCAGTAGGTCTAGCGGGAGTGGAGAGCAGTTCTTC.

The V and J genes are TRBV29-1 and TRBJ2-5; 7 bases match TRBD2. V shed 4 bases and J 7 bases; nucleotides not matched to a gene: 9. The germline V gene has CDR1 SQVTM and CDR2 ANQGSEA. This CDR3 is 13 amino acids long. The CDR3, as DNA: TGCAGCGTTGGGGCAGGACTAGAGGGGACCCAGTACTTC. Protein sequence: CSVGAGLEGTQYF.

This clone came up a few times. The gene calls are TRBV6-5 and TRBJ2-1, with D perhaps matching TRBD1 (6 bases). The CDR3 loop spans 16 amino acids. Between the trimmed V and J ends, which lost 2 bases and 0 bases, there was a span of 11 bases. Per the germline V gene, CDR1 is MNHEY and CDR2 is SVGAGI. The CDR3: CASSYGTTSSYNEQFF. CDR3 bases: TGTGCCAGCAGTTACGGGACAACGAGCTCCTACAATGAGCAGTTCTTC.

The genes are TRBV13 and TRBJ2-3; 11 bases fit TRBD2. V lost 5 bases and J lost 5; bases outside the gene matches: 6. Germline V gene lookup returns CDR1 PRHDT and CDR2 FYEKMQ (reference sequence). This CDR3 spans 15 amino acids. The CDR3 sequence is CASSRLAGPRDTQYF. DNA of the CDR3: TGTGCCAGCAGCCGACTAGCGGGGCCCCGAGATACGCAGTATTTT.

This clone has a handful of counts. This chain links TRBV5-1 with TRBJ1-2; 9 bases are shared with TRBD1. The CDR3 is 14 amino acids. CDR1 is SGHRS and CDR2 is YFSETQ in the germline V gene. Trimming at V came to 4 bases and at J to 4 bases, leaving 5 bases not matched to a gene. The chain's CDR3 is CASSGGQGFYGYTF. CDR3 in DNA: TGCGCCAGCAGCGGGGGACAGGGATTCTATGGCTACACCTTC.

The chain joins TRBV7-2 to TRBJ2-5, with 11 positions matching TRBD2. Germline values: CDR1 SGHTA, CDR2 FQGNSA. V trimming: 5 bases; J trimming: 7 bases; junction bases outside the gene matches: 6. This CDR3 is built from 14 residues. The DNA of the CDR3 is TGTGCCAGCAGCCCTAGCGGGGGGTCCGGGACCCAGTACTTC. Its protein is CASSPSGGSGTQYF.

This clone was counted between two and nine times. The chain couples TRBV6-5 to TRBJ1-1; TRBD1 agrees at 7 bases. The CDR3 contains 14 residues. From germline, CDR1 is MNHEY and CDR2 SVGAGI. The V and J ends lost 4 bases and 0 bases, in that order; junction bases with no gene match: 2. As DNA, the CDR3 is TGTGCCAGCAGTTCCGGGACAGTGAACACTGAAGCTTTCTTT. This translates into CASSSGTVNTEAFF.

The chain links TRBV5-5 to TRBJ2-7; 9 nucleotides match TRBD1. The CDR3 totals 14 residues. The V gene end was trimmed by 4 bases and the J gene end by 7 bases; junction bases not matched to a gene: 9. Germline CDR1 SGHKS, CDR2 YYEKEE (reference sequence). The DNA for the CDR3 is TGTGCCAGCAGCGTGGGACAGGGTATAGGGGAGCAGTACTTC. Translating it yields CASSVGQGIGEQYF.

The sample holds a few counts of this clone. V is TRBV7-3 and J is TRBJ2-5, with D possibly being TRBD1 (5 bases). Between the trimmed V and J ends, which lost 5 bases and 3 bases, there was a span of 13 bases. Germline values: CDR1 SGHTA, CDR2 FQGTGA. The CDR3 runs to 14 residues. In DNA, the CDR3 is TGTGCCAGCAGCCGAGAATTAGGGGAAGAGACCCAGTACTTC. This sequence encodes CASSRELGEETQYF.

This clone appeared a single time. J is TRBJ2-7 and V is TRBV28, with 10 bases aligning to TRBD1. The CDR3 extends over 14 amino acids. The germline gives CDR1 MDHEN, CDR2 SYDVKM. J gave up 3 bases and V 7 bases, and 6 bases lay outside the gene matches. The CDR3 loop is CASIETGGFYEQYF. The CDR3 DNA reads TGTGCCAGCATTGAGACAGGGGGCTTCTACGAGCAGTACTTC. Full variable domain (remainder filled in from reference TRBV28 and TRBJ2-7): DVKVTQSSRYLVKRTGEKVFLECVQDMDHENMFWYRQDPGLGLRLIYFSYDVKMKEKGDIPEGYSVSREKKERFSLILESASTNQTSMYLCASIETGGFYEQYFGPGTRLTVT.

There are a few counts of this clone. For the CDR3, the DNA is TGTGCCAGCGGAGGGATCCTGCCCGGGGAGAACACTGAAGCTTTCTTT. The encoded protein is CASGGILPGENTEAFF. The J gene is TRBJ1-1, the V gene TRBV25-1; D is unresolved. This CDR3 is 16 amino acids long. V was trimmed by 8 bases and J by 1 base, leaving 20 bases between them. CDR1 is MGHDK and CDR2 is SYGVNS in the germline V gene.

The chain employs TRBV5-1 and TRBJ2-3; D call uncertain. V was cut by 6 bases and J by 1 base, with 9 bases left in between. The CDR3 has 13 amino acids. Germline V CDR1 and CDR2: SGHRS, YFSETQ. The chain's CDR3 is CASKSLGTDTQYF. DNA for the CDR3: TGCGCCAGCAAGAGTCTGGGCACAGATACGCAGTATTTT.

This rearrangement joins TRBV28 to TRBJ1-1, with unresolved D. CDR3 length: 12 residues. The ends were cut back, 6 bases at V and 2 bases at J, with 7 bases in the middle. Germline V gene sequence: CDR1 MDHEN, CDR2 SYDVKM. The DNA of the CDR3 is TGTGCCAGCAGGAGGGTAAACACTGAAGCTTTCTTT. Amino acid sequence: CASRRVNTEAFF.